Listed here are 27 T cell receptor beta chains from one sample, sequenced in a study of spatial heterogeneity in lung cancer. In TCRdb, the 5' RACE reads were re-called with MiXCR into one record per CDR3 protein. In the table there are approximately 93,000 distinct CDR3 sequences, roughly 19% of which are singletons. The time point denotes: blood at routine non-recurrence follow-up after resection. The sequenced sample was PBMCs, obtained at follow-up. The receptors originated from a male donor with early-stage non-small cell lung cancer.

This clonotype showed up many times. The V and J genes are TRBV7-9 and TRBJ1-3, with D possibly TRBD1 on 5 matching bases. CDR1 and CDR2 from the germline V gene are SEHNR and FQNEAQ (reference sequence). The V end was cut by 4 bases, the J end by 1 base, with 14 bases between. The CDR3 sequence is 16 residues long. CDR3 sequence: CASSWGLGASGNTIYF. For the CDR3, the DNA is TGTGCCAGCAGCTGGGGCCTAGGAGCGTCTGGAAACACCATATATTTT.

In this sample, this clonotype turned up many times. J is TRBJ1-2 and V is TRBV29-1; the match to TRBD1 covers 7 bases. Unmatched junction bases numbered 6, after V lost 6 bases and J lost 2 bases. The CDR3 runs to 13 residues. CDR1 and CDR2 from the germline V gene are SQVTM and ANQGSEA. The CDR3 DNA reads TGCAGCGTGGTCGGGACAGCCAACTATGGCTACACCTTC. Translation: CSVVGTANYGYTF.

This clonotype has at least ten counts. In DNA form, the CDR3 reads TGTGCCAGCAGCTCCCATGGACCCGTCCAAGAGACCCAGTACTTC. This gives the protein CASSSHGPVQETQYF. The chain combines TRBV7-2 with TRBJ2-5; D uncertain. With 4 bases removed from V and 1 base from J, the gap between germline ends came to 13 bases. This CDR3 contains 15 residues. Germline assignment: CDR1 SGHTA and CDR2 FQGNSA.

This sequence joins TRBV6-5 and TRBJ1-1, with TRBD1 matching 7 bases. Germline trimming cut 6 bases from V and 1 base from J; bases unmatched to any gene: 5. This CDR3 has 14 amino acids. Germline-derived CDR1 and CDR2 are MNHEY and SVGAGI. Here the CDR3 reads CASSLQGKNTEAFF. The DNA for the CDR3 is TGTGCCAGCAGCCTACAGGGGAAGAACACTGAAGCTTTCTTT.

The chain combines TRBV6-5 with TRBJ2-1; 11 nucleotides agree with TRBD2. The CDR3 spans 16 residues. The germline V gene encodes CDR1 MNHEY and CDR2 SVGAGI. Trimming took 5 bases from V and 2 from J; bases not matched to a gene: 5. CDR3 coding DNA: TGTGCCAGCAGTCCCCTGACTAGCGGGGCCTACAATGAGCAGTTCTTC. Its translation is CASSPLTSGAYNEQFF.

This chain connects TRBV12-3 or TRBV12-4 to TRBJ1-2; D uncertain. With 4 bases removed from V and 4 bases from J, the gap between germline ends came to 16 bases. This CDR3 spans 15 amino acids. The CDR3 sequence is CASSYPGGATYGYTF. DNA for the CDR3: TGTGCCAGCAGTTATCCGGGCGGAGCCACCTATGGCTACACCTTC.

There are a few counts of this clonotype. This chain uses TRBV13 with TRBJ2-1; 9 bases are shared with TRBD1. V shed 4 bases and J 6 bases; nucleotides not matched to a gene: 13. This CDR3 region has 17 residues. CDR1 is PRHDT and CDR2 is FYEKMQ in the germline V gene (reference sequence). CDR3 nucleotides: TGTGCCAGCAGCTCTTCTCCCGGGACAGGGACAATCAATGAGCAGTTCTTC. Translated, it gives CASSSSPGTGTINEQFF.

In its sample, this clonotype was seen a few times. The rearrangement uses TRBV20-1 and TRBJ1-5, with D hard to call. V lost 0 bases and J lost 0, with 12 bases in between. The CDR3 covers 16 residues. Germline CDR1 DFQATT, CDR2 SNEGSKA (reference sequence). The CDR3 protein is CSARDTRYYSNQPQHF. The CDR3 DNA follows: TGCAGTGCTAGAGACACCCGATATTATAGCAATCAGCCCCAGCATTTT.

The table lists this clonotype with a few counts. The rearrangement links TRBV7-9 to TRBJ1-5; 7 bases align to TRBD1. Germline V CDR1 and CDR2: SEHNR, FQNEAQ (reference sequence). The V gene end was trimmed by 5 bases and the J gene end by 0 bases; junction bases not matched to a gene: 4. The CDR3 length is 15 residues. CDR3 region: CASSVGTDSNQPQHF. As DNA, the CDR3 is TGTGCCAGCAGCGTCGGGACAGATAGCAATCAGCCCCAGCATTTT.

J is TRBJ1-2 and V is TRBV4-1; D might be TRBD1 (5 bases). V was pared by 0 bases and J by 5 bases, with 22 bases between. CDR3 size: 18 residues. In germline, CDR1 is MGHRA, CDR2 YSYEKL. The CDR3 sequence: CASSQDLGRAGTGYGYTF. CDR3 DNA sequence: TGCGCCAGCAGCCAAGATCTTGGCAGGGCAGGGACTGGGTATGGCTACACCTTC.

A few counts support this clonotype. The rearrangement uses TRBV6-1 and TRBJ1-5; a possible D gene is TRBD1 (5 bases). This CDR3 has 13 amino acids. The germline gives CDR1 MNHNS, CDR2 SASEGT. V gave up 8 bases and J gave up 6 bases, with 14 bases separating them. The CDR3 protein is CASQQWGTQPQHF. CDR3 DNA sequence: TGTGCCAGCCAGCAATGGGGGACTCAGCCCCAGCATTTT.

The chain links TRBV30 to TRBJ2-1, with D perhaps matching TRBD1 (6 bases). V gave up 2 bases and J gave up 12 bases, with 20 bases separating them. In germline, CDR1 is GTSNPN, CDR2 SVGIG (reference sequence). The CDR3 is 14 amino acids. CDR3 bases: TGTGCCTGGAGTATCGGCAGGGGCTTTGGGATGCAGTTCTTC. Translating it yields CAWSIGRGFGMQFF.

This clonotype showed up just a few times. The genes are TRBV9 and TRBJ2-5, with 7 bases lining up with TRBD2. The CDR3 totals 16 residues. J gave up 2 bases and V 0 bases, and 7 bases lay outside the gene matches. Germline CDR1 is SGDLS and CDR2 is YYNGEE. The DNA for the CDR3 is TGTGCCAGCAGCGTAGGCAATAGCGGGCGTCAAGAGACCCAGTACTTC. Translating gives CASSVGNSGRQETQYF.

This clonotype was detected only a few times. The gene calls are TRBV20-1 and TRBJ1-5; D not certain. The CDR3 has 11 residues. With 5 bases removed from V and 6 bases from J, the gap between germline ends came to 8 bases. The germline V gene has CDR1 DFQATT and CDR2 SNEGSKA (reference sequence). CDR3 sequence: CSAGEGQPQHF. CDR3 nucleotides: TGCAGTGCTGGCGAGGGTCAGCCCCAGCATTTT.

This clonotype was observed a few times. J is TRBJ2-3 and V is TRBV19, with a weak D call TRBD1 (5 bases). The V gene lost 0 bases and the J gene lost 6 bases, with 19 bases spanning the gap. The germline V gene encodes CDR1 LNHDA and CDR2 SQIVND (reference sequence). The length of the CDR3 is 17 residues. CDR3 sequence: CASSIDEPGQGADTQYF. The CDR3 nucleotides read TGTGCCAGTAGTATAGACGAACCCGGCCAGGGCGCGGATACGCAGTATTTT.

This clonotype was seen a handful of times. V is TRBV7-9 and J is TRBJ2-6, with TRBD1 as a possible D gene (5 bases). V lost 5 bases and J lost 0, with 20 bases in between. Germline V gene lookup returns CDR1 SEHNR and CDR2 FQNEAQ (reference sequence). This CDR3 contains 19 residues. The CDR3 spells CASSPQARVGGSGANVLTF. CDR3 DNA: TGTGCCAGCAGCCCTCAGGCCAGGGTGGGTGGCTCTGGGGCCAACGTCCTGACTTTC.

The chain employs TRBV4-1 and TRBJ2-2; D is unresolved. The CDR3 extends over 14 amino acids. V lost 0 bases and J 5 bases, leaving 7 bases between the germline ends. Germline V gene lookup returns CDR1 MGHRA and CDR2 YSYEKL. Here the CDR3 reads CASSQEGYTGELFF. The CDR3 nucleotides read TGCGCCAGCAGCCAAGAGGGCTATACCGGGGAGCTGTTTTTT.

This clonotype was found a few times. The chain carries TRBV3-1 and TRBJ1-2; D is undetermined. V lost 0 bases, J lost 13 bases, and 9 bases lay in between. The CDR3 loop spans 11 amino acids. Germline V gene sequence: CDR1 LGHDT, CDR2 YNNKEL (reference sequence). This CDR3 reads CASSQDFPLTF. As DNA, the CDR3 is TGTGCCAGCAGCCAAGACTTTCCCCTCACCTTC.

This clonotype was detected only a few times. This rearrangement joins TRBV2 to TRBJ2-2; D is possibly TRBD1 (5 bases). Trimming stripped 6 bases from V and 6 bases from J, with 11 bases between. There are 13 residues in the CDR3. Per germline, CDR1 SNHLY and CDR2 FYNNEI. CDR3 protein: CASRWQGSGELFF. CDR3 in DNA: TGTGCCAGCAGGTGGCAGGGCTCCGGGGAGCTGTTTTTT. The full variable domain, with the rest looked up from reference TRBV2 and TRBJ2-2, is EPEVTQTPSHQVTQMGQEVILRCVPISNHLYFYWYRQILGQKVEFLVSFYNNEISEKSEIFDDQFSVERPDGSNFTLKIRSTKLEDSAMYFCASRWQGSGELFFGEGSRLTVL.

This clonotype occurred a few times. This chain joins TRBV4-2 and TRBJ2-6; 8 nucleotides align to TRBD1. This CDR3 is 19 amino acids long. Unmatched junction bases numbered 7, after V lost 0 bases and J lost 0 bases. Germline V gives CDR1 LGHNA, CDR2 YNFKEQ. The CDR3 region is CASSQEGRTGPSGANVLTF. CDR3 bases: TGTGCCAGCAGCCAAGAAGGAAGGACAGGGCCCTCTGGGGCCAACGTCCTGACTTTC.

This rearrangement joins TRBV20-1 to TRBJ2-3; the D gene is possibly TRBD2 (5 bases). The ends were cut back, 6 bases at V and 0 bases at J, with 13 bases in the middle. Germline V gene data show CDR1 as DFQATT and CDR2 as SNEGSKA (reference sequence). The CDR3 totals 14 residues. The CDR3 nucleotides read TGCAGTGCGACCGGACTGTCTAGCACAGATACGCAGTATTTT. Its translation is CSATGLSSTDTQYF.

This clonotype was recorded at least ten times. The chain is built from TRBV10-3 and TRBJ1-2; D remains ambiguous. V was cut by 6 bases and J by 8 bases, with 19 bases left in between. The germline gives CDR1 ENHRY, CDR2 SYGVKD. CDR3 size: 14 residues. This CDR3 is CAISSPDPGSGYTF. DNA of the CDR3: TGTGCCATCAGCTCCCCCGATCCGGGGTCAGGCTACACCTTC.

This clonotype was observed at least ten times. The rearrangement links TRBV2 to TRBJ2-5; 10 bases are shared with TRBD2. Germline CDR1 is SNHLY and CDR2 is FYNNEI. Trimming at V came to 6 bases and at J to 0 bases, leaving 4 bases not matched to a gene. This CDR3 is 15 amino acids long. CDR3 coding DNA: TGTGCCAGCAGGTCCGGGACTAGCGACCAAGAGACCCAGTACTTC. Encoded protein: CASRSGTSDQETQYF. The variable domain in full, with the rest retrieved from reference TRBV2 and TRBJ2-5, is EPEVTQTPSHQVTQMGQEVILRCVPISNHLYFYWYRQILGQKVEFLVSFYNNEISEKSEIFDDQFSVERPDGSNFTLKIRSTKLEDSAMYFCASRSGTSDQETQYFGPGTRLLVL.

The chain's CDR3 is CATSDFSLPEQFF. CDR3 nucleotides: TGTGCCACCAGTGATTTTTCGCTTCCCGAGCAGTTCTTC. This chain joins TRBV24-1 and TRBJ2-1; D not resolved. Looked up from germline, CDR1 is KGHDR and CDR2 is SFDVKD. Trimming stripped 1 base from V and 10 bases from J, with 10 bases between. CDR3 length: 13 residues.

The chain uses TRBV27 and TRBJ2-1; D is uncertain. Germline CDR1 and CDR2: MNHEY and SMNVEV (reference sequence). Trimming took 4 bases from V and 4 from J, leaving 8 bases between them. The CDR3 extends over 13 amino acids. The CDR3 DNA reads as TGTGCCAGCAGTTCCCCGAAGTACAATGAGCAGTTCTTC. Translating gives CASSSPKYNEQFF.

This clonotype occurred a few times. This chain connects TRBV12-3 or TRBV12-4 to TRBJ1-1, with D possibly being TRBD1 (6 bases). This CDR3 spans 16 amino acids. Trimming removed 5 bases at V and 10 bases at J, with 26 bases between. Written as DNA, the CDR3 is TGTGCCAGCAGTCCCTCCCCGACAGGACGTTTTAGCAGAGCTTTCTTT. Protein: CASSPSPTGRFSRAFF.

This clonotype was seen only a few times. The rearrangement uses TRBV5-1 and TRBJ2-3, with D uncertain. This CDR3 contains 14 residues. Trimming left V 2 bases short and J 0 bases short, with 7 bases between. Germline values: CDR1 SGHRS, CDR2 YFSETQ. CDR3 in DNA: TGCGCCAGCAGCTTTCCCGGGAGCACAGATACGCAGTATTTT. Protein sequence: CASSFPGSTDTQYF.